A single TCR beta chain is shown here with its context. Antigen: not known. This sample was included in a study of cytomegalovirus exposure and HLA in healthy donors. Study-level background: Of all 370 or so donors who were genotyped, 75% to 90% belonged to the Caucasian-associated ancestry cluster.

Study-wide results and limits: V segments that were indistinguishable, TRBV6-2 and TRBV6-3 among them, were omitted from analysis. Rare TCR sequences predominated, though certain public TCRs were found in many donors.

PCR involved 60 Vbeta and 13 Jbeta primers. TCRdb's table, derived via immunoSEQ multiplex PCR, lists solely in-frame clones and lacks some. The data hold 100,000 to 150,000 clones, with 70% to 80% observed a single time. The germline V gene has CDR1 MNHNS and CDR2 SASEGT. Trimming left V 0 bases short and J 2 bases short, with 17 bases between. The CDR3 loop spans 17 amino acids. The TCR originated in a man aged 35-49 years in good health and CMV-seronegative. V and J are TRBV6-1 and TRBJ2-7; tentatively, D is TRBD2 (5 bases). The specimen sequenced was PBMCs. In DNA, the CDR3 is TGTGCCAGCAGTGAAGCGAGGGAACAGCACTTACCCTACGAGCAGTACTTC. It encodes CASSEAREQHLPYEQYF.